A selection of T cell receptor beta chains follows, all from one sample in a study of OX40 agonist ivuxolimab in advanced cancers. Method: immunoSEQ multiplex PCR; TCRdb's copy keeps in-frame clones and lacks some. The sample holds almost 70,000 clones, 60% to 85% seen once. The sample here was CD4+ or CD8+ T cells sorted from blood, taken in a trial of the OX40 agonist ivuxolimab. The receptors derive from an adult with an advanced solid tumor such as melanoma, head and neck, liver or kidney cancer. CDR3s include the opening cysteine and the closing phenylalanine or tryptophan. D genes are given only for firm matches. Only part of the rows carry a size: once, few, many, or a class if the clone is expanded.

D gene: TRBD1
CDR3 length: 16
V gene: TRBV27
J gene: TRBJ2-3
clone size: NA
CDR3 protein: CASSGTSGTGRNTQYF
CDR3 DNA: TGTGCCAGCAGTGGCACTTCCGGGACAGGGAGAAATACGCAGTATTTT

D gene: NA
CDR3 length: 15
V gene: TRBV9
J gene: TRBJ1-2
clone size: NA
CDR3 protein: CASSARDTDRGRYTF
CDR3 DNA: TGTGCCAGCAGCGCCCGGGACACTGACCGGGGTCGCTACACCTTC

D gene: TRBD1
CDR3 length: 14
V gene: TRBV10-2
J gene: TRBJ1-4
clone size: NA
CDR3 protein: CASGDRDFFGKLFF
CDR3 DNA: TGCGCCAGTGGCGACAGGGACTTCTTCGGAAAACTGTTTTTT

D gene: NA
CDR3 length: 15
V gene: TRBV9
J gene: TRBJ1-2
clone size: NA
CDR3 protein: CASSVEPGSPGGYTF
CDR3 DNA: TGTGCCAGCAGCGTAGAGCCGGGGTCTCCGGGCGGCTACACCTTC

D gene: NA
CDR3 length: 14
V gene: TRBV5-1
J gene: TRBJ2-1
clone size: NA
CDR3 protein: CASSLVIGINEQFF
CDR3 DNA: TGCGCCAGCAGCTTGGTCATAGGGATCAATGAGCAGTTCTTC

D gene: NA
CDR3 length: 13
V gene: TRBV2
J gene: TRBJ2-3
clone size: NA
CDR3 protein: CASSGRITDTQYF
CDR3 DNA: TGTGCCAGCAGTGGACGGATTACAGATACGCAGTATTTT

D gene: NA
CDR3 length: 14
V gene: TRBV25-1
J gene: TRBJ1-5
clone size: NA
CDR3 protein: CASSVTGSNQPQHF
CDR3 DNA: TGTGCCAGCAGTGTAACAGGGAGCAATCAGCCCCAGCATTTT

D gene: NA
CDR3 length: 11
V gene: TRBV12-5
J gene: TRBJ2-7
clone size: NA
CDR3 protein: CASGLTYEQYF
CDR3 DNA: TGTGCTAGTGGTTTGACCTACGAGCAGTACTTC

D gene: TRBD1
CDR3 length: 16
V gene: TRBV5-1
J gene: TRBJ2-6
clone size: NA
CDR3 protein: CASSTGQAPGANVLTF
CDR3 DNA: TGCGCCAGCAGCACCGGACAGGCCCCTGGGGCCAACGTCCTGACTTTC

D gene: NA
CDR3 length: 15
V gene: TRBV27
J gene: TRBJ1-5
clone size: NA
CDR3 protein: CASSFDSDSNQPQHF
CDR3 DNA: TGTGCCAGCAGTTTCGATTCAGATAGCAATCAGCCCCAGCATTTT

D gene: NA
CDR3 length: 17
V gene: TRBV4-1
J gene: TRBJ2-6
clone size: NA
CDR3 protein: CASSHQLQGPGANVLTF
CDR3 DNA: TGCGCCAGCAGCCACCAGCTACAGGGTCCTGGGGCCAACGTCCTGACTTTC

D gene: TRBD1
CDR3 length: 14
V gene: TRBV30
J gene: TRBJ1-2
clone size: NA
CDR3 protein: CAWRRTGEKGGYTF
CDR3 DNA: TGTGCCTGGAGGCGGACAGGGGAGAAAGGTGGCTACACCTTC

D gene: TRBD1
CDR3 length: 17
V gene: TRBV5-1
J gene: TRBJ1-3
clone size: NA
CDR3 protein: CASSYGTGASSGNTIYF
CDR3 DNA: TGCGCCAGCAGCTACGGGACAGGGGCTTCCTCTGGAAACACCATATATTTT

D gene: TRBD2
CDR3 length: 16
V gene: TRBV7-9
J gene: TRBJ2-3
clone size: NA
CDR3 protein: CASSSRTSGGTDTQYF
CDR3 DNA: TGTGCCAGCAGCTCTAGGACTAGCGGGGGCACAGATACGCAGTATTTT

D gene: TRBD2
CDR3 length: 15
V gene: TRBV5-1
J gene: TRBJ2-2
clone size: NA
CDR3 protein: CASSSSGSVTGELFF
CDR3 DNA: TGCGCCAGCAGCTCTAGCGGGAGCGTCACCGGGGAGCTGTTTTTT

D gene: NA
CDR3 length: 17
V gene: TRBV4-2
J gene: TRBJ2-6
clone size: NA
CDR3 protein: CASSQDLGFSGANVLTF
CDR3 DNA: TGTGCCAGCAGCCAAGATTTAGGGTTCTCTGGGGCCAACGTCCTGACTTTC

D gene: NA
CDR3 length: 14
V gene: TRBV6-6
J gene: TRBJ2-2
clone size: NA
CDR3 protein: CASSYYYNTGELFF
CDR3 DNA: TGTGCCAGCAGTTACTACTATAACACCGGGGAGCTGTTTTTT

D gene: TRBD1
CDR3 length: 17
V gene: TRBV7-9
J gene: TRBJ1-1
clone size: NA
CDR3 protein: CASSSPPGQGAMTEAFF
CDR3 DNA: TGTGCCAGCAGCTCACCCCCGGGACAGGGGGCAATGACTGAAGCTTTCTTT

D gene: TRBD1
CDR3 length: 14
V gene: TRBV5-1
J gene: TRBJ1-1
clone size: NA
CDR3 protein: CASSLEGGSAEAFF
CDR3 DNA: TGCGCCAGCAGCTTGGAAGGGGGCTCGGCTGAAGCTTTCTTT

D gene: TRBD2
CDR3 length: 16
V gene: TRBV19
J gene: TRBJ2-1
clone size: NA
CDR3 protein: CASSSQGLAGVDEQFF
CDR3 DNA: TGTGCCAGTAGTAGTCAGGGACTAGCGGGAGTCGATGAGCAGTTCTTC

D gene: NA
CDR3 length: 15
V gene: TRBV2
J gene: TRBJ1-6
clone size: NA
CDR3 protein: CASSPGTRNNSPLHF
CDR3 DNA: TGTGCCAGCAGCCCCGGGACGAGAAATAATTCACCCCTCCACTTT

D gene: TRBD2
CDR3 length: 14
V gene: TRBV5-1
J gene: TRBJ2-3
clone size: NA
CDR3 protein: CASSFGTSGDTQYF
CDR3 DNA: TGTGCCAGCAGCTTCGGGACTAGCGGAGATACGCAGTATTTT

D gene: NA
CDR3 length: 16
V gene: TRBV9
J gene: TRBJ2-7
clone size: NA
CDR3 protein: CASSLGEGASSYEQYF
CDR3 DNA: TGTGCCAGCAGCCTCGGGGAAGGGGCCAGCTCCTACGAGCAGTACTTC

D gene: TRBD2
CDR3 length: 14
V gene: TRBV29-1
J gene: TRBJ2-5
clone size: NA
CDR3 protein: CSVQLAGNQETQYF
CDR3 DNA: TGCAGCGTACAGTTAGCGGGGAACCAAGAGACCCAGTACTTC

D gene: NA
CDR3 length: 11
V gene: TRBV28
J gene: TRBJ1-2
clone size: NA
CDR3 protein: CASSSFAGYTF
CDR3 DNA: TGTGCCAGCAGTTCCTTTGCTGGCTACACCTTC

D gene: TRBD1
CDR3 length: 13
V gene: TRBV7-3
J gene: TRBJ1-4
clone size: NA
CDR3 protein: CASSASGGEKLFF
CDR3 DNA: TGTGCCAGCAGCGCCTCAGGGGGAGAAAAACTGTTTTTT

D gene: NA
CDR3 length: 11
V gene: TRBV6-1
J gene: TRBJ1-1
clone size: NA
CDR3 protein: CASSTRREAFF
CDR3 DNA: TGTGCCAGCAGTACCCGGAGGGAGGCTTTCTTT

D gene: TRBD1
CDR3 length: 16
V gene: TRBV30
J gene: TRBJ2-1
clone size: NA
CDR3 protein: CAWSFYDRGAYNEQFF
CDR3 DNA: TGTGCCTGGAGTTTTTACGACAGGGGCGCATACAATGAGCAGTTCTTC

D gene: NA
CDR3 length: 15
V gene: TRBV30
J gene: TRBJ2-1
clone size: NA
CDR3 protein: CAWIRNFTRGNEQFF
CDR3 DNA: TGTGCCTGGATTCGGAACTTCACGAGGGGCAATGAGCAGTTCTTC

D gene: TRBD1
CDR3 length: 13
V gene: TRBV5-1
J gene: TRBJ1-2
clone size: NA
CDR3 protein: CASSSQGDYGYTF
CDR3 DNA: TGCGCCAGCAGCTCACAGGGGGACTATGGCTACACCTTC

D gene: NA
CDR3 length: 14
V gene: TRBV7-3
J gene: TRBJ2-3
clone size: NA
CDR3 protein: CASSTDSGTDTQYF
CDR3 DNA: TGTGCCAGCAGCACCGACTCGGGCACAGATACGCAGTATTTT

D gene: NA
CDR3 length: 13
V gene: TRBV4-1
J gene: TRBJ2-5
clone size: once
CDR3 protein: CASSQDGPKTQYF
CDR3 DNA: TGCGCCAGCAGCCAGGACGGACCGAAGACCCAGTACTTC

D gene: NA
CDR3 length: 14
V gene: TRBV7-2
J gene: TRBJ2-7
clone size: NA
CDR3 protein: CASSPRQVSYEQYF
CDR3 DNA: TGTGCCAGCAGCCCTCGACAGGTCTCCTACGAGCAGTACTTC

D gene: NA
CDR3 length: 11
V gene: TRBV29-1
J gene: TRBJ2-2
clone size: once
CDR3 protein: CSVKGTGELFF
CDR3 DNA: TGCAGCGTTAAGGGGACCGGGGAGCTGTTTTTT

D gene: TRBD1
CDR3 length: 14
V gene: TRBV11-2
J gene: TRBJ1-4
clone size: NA
CDR3 protein: CASSLNRGSEKLFF
CDR3 DNA: TGTGCCAGCAGCTTGAACAGGGGGAGCGAAAAACTGTTTTTT

D gene: NA
CDR3 length: 14
V gene: TRBV7-8
J gene: TRBJ1-1
clone size: NA
CDR3 protein: CASSLVGSGTEAFF
CDR3 DNA: TGTGCCAGCAGCTTAGTGGGCAGTGGCACTGAAGCTTTCTTT

D gene: NA
CDR3 length: 11
V gene: TRBV28
J gene: TRBJ1-2
clone size: NA
CDR3 protein: CASRTTFGYTF
CDR3 DNA: TGTGCCAGCAGGACGACGTTTGGCTACACCTTC

D gene: NA
CDR3 length: 14
V gene: TRBV2
J gene: TRBJ1-1
clone size: few
CDR3 protein: CASSERAKNTEAFF
CDR3 DNA: TGTGCCAGCAGTGAACGGGCCAAGAACACTGAAGCTTTCTTT

D gene: TRBD1
CDR3 length: 14
V gene: TRBV18
J gene: TRBJ1-4
clone size: NA
CDR3 protein: CASSRGQFNEKLFF
CDR3 DNA: TGTGCCAGCTCACGGGGACAGTTTAATGAAAAACTGTTTTTT

D gene: NA
CDR3 length: 13
V gene: TRBV19
J gene: TRBJ2-7
clone size: NA
CDR3 protein: CASSVDGSYEQYF
CDR3 DNA: TGTGCCAGTAGTGTGGACGGTTCCTACGAGCAGTACTTC

D gene: TRBD1
CDR3 length: 16
V gene: TRBV5-1
J gene: TRBJ1-6
clone size: NA
CDR3 protein: CASSLAGTGKLSPLHF
CDR3 DNA: TGCGCCAGCAGCTTGGCCGGGACAGGGAAGCTTTCACCCCTCCACTTT

D gene: TRBD2
CDR3 length: 13
V gene: TRBV30
J gene: TRBJ2-5
clone size: NA
CDR3 protein: CAWEGGVQGTQYF
CDR3 DNA: TGTGCCTGGGAGGGAGGGGTACAAGGGACCCAGTACTTC

D gene: NA
CDR3 length: 12
V gene: TRBV19
J gene: TRBJ1-2
clone size: NA
CDR3 protein: CASSRDTYGYTF
CDR3 DNA: TGTGCCAGTAGTCGGGACACCTATGGCTACACCTTC

D gene: TRBD1
CDR3 length: 14
V gene: TRBV2
J gene: TRBJ1-2
clone size: NA
CDR3 protein: CASSDDRGGYGYTF
CDR3 DNA: TGTGCCAGCAGTGATGACAGGGGCGGCTATGGCTACACCTTC

D gene: TRBD1
CDR3 length: 17
V gene: TRBV14
J gene: TRBJ2-7
clone size: NA
CDR3 protein: CASSRQGGYLSSYEQYF
CDR3 DNA: TGTGCCAGCAGCCGACAGGGGGGGTACCTCAGCTCCTACGAGCAGTACTTC

D gene: TRBD1
CDR3 length: 16
V gene: TRBV5-1
J gene: TRBJ2-2
clone size: NA
CDR3 protein: CASSTQGVKGTGELFF
CDR3 DNA: TGCGCCAGCAGCACCCAGGGGGTAAAAGGGACCGGGGAGCTGTTTTTT

D gene: TRBD2
CDR3 length: 14
V gene: TRBV5-1
J gene: TRBJ2-7
clone size: NA
CDR3 protein: CASRETSGAYEQYF
CDR3 DNA: TGCGCCAGCAGGGAGACTAGCGGGGCCTACGAGCAGTACTTC

D gene: TRBD1
CDR3 length: 16
V gene: TRBV5-4
J gene: TRBJ2-2
clone size: NA
CDR3 protein: CASSEKDRGRTGELFF
CDR3 DNA: TGTGCCAGCAGCGAGAAGGACAGGGGCCGCACCGGGGAGCTGTTTTTT